This record looks at one T cell receptor (beta chain) sequence and its context. This specimen belongs to a study of control samples from healthy donors and cancer patients. CDR3 size: 14 residues. Germline lookup yields CDR1 MNHEY and CDR2 SVGAGI. The ends were cut back, 4 bases at V and 4 bases at J, with 13 bases in the middle. Produced via immunoSEQ multiplex PCR; TCRdb's table is partial and in-frame only. The table has about 80,000 clones, 85% to 90% seen once. Sample: blood. The chain employs TRBV6-5 and TRBJ1-2; maybe TRBD1 (5 bases). This receptor was obtained from a woman between 55 and 75 years old in good health. DNA for the CDR3: TGTGCCAGCAGTTCCTCCGACAGACTCTATGGCTACACCTTC. It yields the protein CASSSSDRLYGYTF.